The 29 T cell receptor beta chains in this list originate from one sample, sequenced in a study of shared clonotypes between healthy human individuals. Produced via immunoSEQ multiplex PCR; TCRdb's table is partial and in-frame only. The sample lists around 1.9 million clones, approximately 94% occurring once. The naive CD8 population came from CD45RO-negative cells selected for CCR7, without terminally differentiated effector memory CD45RA+ cells. The sequenced sample was naive CD8+ T cells from PBMCs. These receptors were obtained from a man aged 18 to 29 in good health. Some clones in this sample may be carry-over from other donors' samples.

This clone was recorded once. The chain employs TRBV7-2 and TRBJ2-7; 8 nucleotides agree with TRBD2. After removal of 5 bases from V and 3 bases from J, the junction contained 15 bases not matched to a gene. This CDR3 has 17 residues. Germline CDR1 SGHTA, CDR2 FQGNSA. The CDR3 DNA follows: TGTGCCAGCAGCCATGTGGTAGGACGGGAGGGCCGCTACGAGCAGTACTTC. Translated: CASSHVVGREGRYEQYF. Looking up the rest from reference TRBV7-2 and TRBJ2-7 gives the full variable domain: GAGVSQSPSNKVTEKGKDVELRCDPISGHTALYWYRQSLGQGLEFLIYFQGNSAPDKSGLPSDRFSAERTGGSVSTLTIQRTQQEDSAVYLCASSHVVGREGRYEQYFGPGTRLTVT.

The chain links TRBV27 to TRBJ2-7; 9 nucleotides align to TRBD1. CDR1 and CDR2 from the germline V gene are MNHEY and SMNVEV (reference sequence). This CDR3 region has 15 residues. The junction had 7 bases not matched to a gene; V was cut back by 3 bases and J by 4 bases. CDR3 coding DNA: TGTGCCAGCAGTTTCACAGGGGGCCCTTTTTACGAGCAGTACTTC. This gives the protein CASSFTGGPFYEQYF.

The V call is TRBV28, the J call TRBJ1-2, with D unresolved. V was clipped by 3 bases and J by 5 bases, with 22 bases between them. The CDR3 length is 17 residues. Germline V lookup: CDR1 MDHEN, CDR2 SYDVKM. CDR3 in amino acids: CASSLGGLGEWGYGYTF. CDR3 bases: TGTGCCAGCAGTTTGGGAGGTCTGGGAGAGTGGGGTTATGGCTACACCTTC.

The DNA of the CDR3 is TGCGCCAGCAGCCCCCTCTCGTCCAATGAGCAGTTCTTC. This codes for CASSPLSSNEQFF. The chain links TRBV4-3 to TRBJ2-1; D call uncertain. Germline CDR1 reads LGHNA; CDR2 reads YSLEER. CDR3 size: 13 residues. Trimming pared 4 bases from V and 6 bases from J, leaving 10 bases between.

J is TRBJ2-2 and V is TRBV7-8; D remains unclear. V lost 9 bases to trimming and J lost 3 bases, with 5 bases between them. The CDR3 consists of 11 residues. Germline V gene sequence: CDR1 SGHVS, CDR2 FQNEAQ. This CDR3 is CASQYTGELFF. The CDR3 nucleotides read TGTGCCAGTCAGTACACCGGGGAGCTGTTTTTT.

As DNA, the CDR3 is TGCGCCAGCAGCCAAGATAGATTTGGCTATGGCTACACCTTC. Its protein is CASSQDRFGYGYTF. The rearrangement uses TRBV4-1 and TRBJ1-2, with no clear D. The CDR3 is 14 amino acids. CDR1 and CDR2 from the germline V gene are MGHRA and YSYEKL. V was trimmed by 0 bases and J by 4 bases, leaving 9 bases between them.

This clone has a handful of counts. This chain connects TRBV11-2 to TRBJ2-5; possibly TRBD1 or TRBD2 for D (5 bases each). V lost 5 bases and J 5 bases, leaving 15 bases between the germline ends. Germline CDR1 reads SGHAT; CDR2 reads FQNNGV. This CDR3 region has 14 residues. The chain's CDR3 is CASSAAWGSETQYF. The CDR3 DNA follows: TGTGCCAGCAGCGCAGCCTGGGGGTCGGAGACCCAGTACTTC. Complete variable domain (other parts from reference TRBV11-2 and TRBJ2-5): EAGVAQSPRYKIIEKRQSVAFWCNPISGHATLYWYQQILGQGPKLLIQFQNNGVVDDSQLPKDRFSAERLKGVDSTLKIQPAKLEDSAVYLCASSAAWGSETQYFGPGTRLLVL.

The chain carries TRBV11-2 and TRBJ1-1; TRBD1 matches 7 bases. The V gene's germline CDR1 is SGHAT and CDR2 FQNNGV. This CDR3 region has 18 residues. The V and J ends lost 2 bases and 5 bases, in that order; junction bases with no gene match: 17. CDR3 loop: CASSLSPDRALLITEAFF. CDR3 bases: TGTGCCAGCAGCTTATCCCCCGACAGGGCTCTTTTAATAACTGAAGCTTTCTTT.

The chain joins TRBV13 to TRBJ2-7; D possibly corresponds to TRBD1 (6 bases). This CDR3 contains 16 residues. Looked up from germline, CDR1 is PRHDT and CDR2 is FYEKMQ (reference sequence). V shed 5 bases and J shed 3 bases, with 20 bases lying between them. This chain's CDR3 is CASSPGTPLGNYEQYF. The CDR3 bases are TGTGCCAGCAGCCCCGGGACACCGCTCGGGAACTACGAGCAGTACTTC.

The CDR3 DNA sequence: TGTGCCAGCGGGAAAAGGGGGGGGCGAGACCCAGAGACCCAGTACTTC. This sequence encodes CASGKRGGRDPETQYF. The chain employs TRBV11-2 and TRBJ2-5, with a weak D call TRBD2 (7 bases). V was trimmed by 8 bases and J by 4 bases, leaving 23 bases between them. Per germline, CDR1 SGHAT and CDR2 FQNNGV. CDR3 size: 16 residues.

The rearrangement uses TRBV7-9 and TRBJ1-2; D gene ambiguous. CDR3 size: 13 residues. Germline V gene sequence: CDR1 SEHNR, CDR2 FQNEAQ (reference sequence). Trimming pared 3 bases from V and 5 bases from J, leaving 10 bases between. CDR3 DNA sequence: TGTGCCAGCAGCTTTGAGGGTCAATATGGCTACACCTTC. Its protein is CASSFEGQYGYTF.

V gene TRBV6-1 combines with J gene TRBJ2-1, with TRBD1 matching over 8 bases. This CDR3 contains 16 residues. J lost 8 bases, V lost 4 bases, and 13 bases had no gene match. Germline CDR1 reads MNHNS; CDR2 reads SASEGT. The CDR3 is CASSVSLGQAPYEQFF. The CDR3, as DNA: TGTGCCAGCAGTGTTTCACTGGGACAGGCCCCGTATGAGCAGTTCTTC.

In the case of this clone: The sample contains more than one DNA sequence encoding this CDR3. This chain joins TRBV9 and TRBJ2-1; 8 positions match TRBD1. The CDR3 loop spans 14 amino acids. CDR1 and CDR2 (germline): SGDLS, YYNGEE. V shed 0 bases, J shed 7 bases, and the junction held 3 bases outside the gene matches. CDR3 DNA sequence: TGTGCCAGCAGCGTAGCTCAGGGGGCAAATGAGCAGTTCTTC. As protein: CASSVAQGANEQFF.

Comments on this clone: The sample carries other DNA sequences with the same CDR3. The gene calls are TRBV12-5 and TRBJ2-7; D is unclear. From germline, CDR1 is LGHNT and CDR2 FRNRAP. The germline V and J ends were trimmed by 3 bases and 4 bases, with 4 bases remaining between them. CDR3 size: 11 residues. CDR3 in DNA: TGTGCTAGTGGTTTCGGGTACGAGCAGTACTTC. Protein: CASGFGYEQYF.

This chain connects TRBV4-1 to TRBJ2-7; 7 bases fit TRBD2. The junction had 6 bases not matched to a gene; V was cut back by 0 bases and J by 7 bases. The CDR3 runs to 14 residues. The germline CDR1 and CDR2 sequences are MGHRA and YSYEKL. CDR3 protein: CASSQEGSAGEQYF. Written as DNA, the CDR3 is TGCGCCAGCAGCCAAGAAGGGTCAGCGGGGGAGCAGTACTTC.

This clone came up once. The CDR3 here is CASSLSKTGSWVNTEAFF. The CDR3 DNA follows: TGTGCCAGCAGTTTATCGAAGACAGGGTCATGGGTGAACACTGAAGCTTTCTTT. This chain joins TRBV27 and TRBJ1-1; 7 bases align to TRBD1. The CDR3 is 18 amino acids. V lost 0 bases to trimming and J lost 0 bases; unmatched junction nucleotides: 10. Germline loops: CDR1 MNHEY, CDR2 SMNVEV (reference sequence).

The chain combines TRBV5-8 with TRBJ2-7, with TRBD1 matching 7 bases. V shed 4 bases, J shed 3 bases, and the junction held 4 bases outside the gene matches. From germline, CDR1 is SGHTS and CDR2 YDEGEE. The CDR3 contains 13 residues. In DNA, the CDR3 is TGTGCCAGCAGCCTGGGACAGAACTACGAGCAGTACTTC. As protein: CASSLGQNYEQYF.

V is TRBV6-1 and J is TRBJ2-7; D is ambiguous. V shed 6 bases and J shed 3 bases, with 12 bases lying between them. This CDR3 has 13 amino acids. Germline V lookup: CDR1 MNHNS, CDR2 SASEGT. CDR3 coding DNA: TGTGCCAGCAGCCCCCGTTTACTCTACGAGCAGTACTTC. Translated, it gives CASSPRLLYEQYF.

The chain recombines TRBV28 with TRBJ2-7; D is undetermined. The CDR3 has 13 residues. V dropped 2 bases and J dropped 1 base, with 6 bases sitting between them. CDR1 is MDHEN, CDR2 SYDVKM, per germline. The CDR3 is CASSLVRSYEQYF. The CDR3 bases are TGTGCCAGCAGTTTAGTTAGGTCCTACGAGCAGTACTTC. The full variable domain, in which reference TRBV28 and TRBJ2-7 provide the parts outside the CDR3, is DVKVTQSSRYLVKRTGEKVFLECVQDMDHENMFWYRQDPGLGLRLIYFSYDVKMKEKGDIPEGYSVSREKKERFSLILESASTNQTSMYLCASSLVRSYEQYFGPGTRLTVT.

The chain employs TRBV7-2 and TRBJ2-7; D may be TRBD2 (6 bases). This CDR3 has 14 residues. V lost 2 bases and J 7 bases, leaving 15 bases between the germline ends. CDR1 SGHTA and CDR2 FQGNSA come from the germline V gene. CDR3 loop: CASSLLGGKGEQYF. CDR3 nucleotides: TGTGCCAGCAGCTTACTGGGCGGGAAGGGGGAGCAGTACTTC.

The chain uses TRBV10-3 and TRBJ2-1, with D perhaps TRBD1 (5 bases). Trimming stripped 10 bases from V and 6 bases from J, with 16 bases between. This CDR3 has 13 amino acids. CDR1 and CDR2 (germline): ENHRY, SYGVKD. CDR3 residues: CATRQPLFNEQFF. The CDR3 DNA reads as TGTGCCACGAGACAGCCCCTCTTCAATGAGCAGTTCTTC.

Points on this clone: The same CDR3 is also encoded by other DNA sequences in this sample. V gene TRBV9 combines with J gene TRBJ2-7, with a tentative D call TRBD2 (5 bases). The ends were cut back, 2 bases at V and 2 bases at J, with 11 bases in the middle. Per germline, CDR1 SGDLS and CDR2 YYNGEE. CDR3 size: 14 residues. CDR3 sequence reads: CASSVSAGPYEQYF. For the CDR3, the DNA is TGTGCCAGCAGCGTTAGCGCAGGTCCCTACGAGCAGTACTTC.

A note on this clone: The sample carries other DNA sequences with the same CDR3. The rearrangement links TRBV7-9 to TRBJ1-1; D not resolved. Per the germline V gene, CDR1 is SEHNR and CDR2 is FQNEAQ (reference sequence). This CDR3 contains 11 residues. With 6 bases removed from V and 2 bases from J, the gap between germline ends came to 4 bases. CDR3 nucleotides: TGTGCCAGCAGTAAAAACACTGAAGCTTTCTTT. This sequence encodes CASSKNTEAFF.

This clone was observed a few times. The genes are TRBV5-1 and TRBJ1-1, with D possibly being TRBD1 (6 bases). CDR3 size: 15 residues. V was cut by 3 bases and J by 4 bases, with 16 bases left in between. Looked up from germline, CDR1 is SGHRS and CDR2 is YFSETQ. CDR3 DNA: TGCGCCAGCAGCTGGAACAGGGCAGGAGCCACTGAAGCTTTCTTT. The encoded protein is CASSWNRAGATEAFF.

CDR3 in amino acids: CASSLALWAGGQLEQYF. CDR3 in DNA: TGCGCCAGCAGCTTGGCCTTGTGGGCGGGAGGGCAATTGGAGCAGTACTTC. The gene calls are TRBV5-1 and TRBJ2-7; 9 nucleotides agree with TRBD2. The ends lost 0 bases at V and 7 bases at J; junction bases unmatched: 14. Germline assignment: CDR1 SGHRS and CDR2 YFSETQ. This CDR3 has 17 residues.

The chain links TRBV27 to TRBJ2-7; D possibly corresponds to TRBD2 (6 bases). The CDR3 covers 15 residues. The germline V gene has CDR1 MNHEY and CDR2 SMNVEV (reference sequence). The germline V and J ends were trimmed by 6 bases and 0 bases, with 15 bases remaining between them. The CDR3 DNA sequence: TGTGCCAGCAGGTACGGGGCGGGAAGCTCCTACGAGCAGTACTTC. Translated: CASRYGAGSSYEQYF.

This chain uses TRBV19 with TRBJ2-2; D remains ambiguous. Trimming left V 3 bases short and J 4 bases short, with 12 bases between. Looked up from germline, CDR1 is LNHDA and CDR2 is SQIVND (reference sequence). The CDR3 loop spans 15 amino acids. The CDR3 loop is CASSIGPLSTGELFF. CDR3 coding DNA: TGTGCCAGTAGTATTGGCCCTCTATCCACCGGGGAGCTGTTTTTT.

The chain links TRBV27 to TRBJ2-1; 10 bases map to TRBD2. Germline assignment: CDR1 MNHEY and CDR2 SMNVEV (reference sequence). V trimming: 8 bases; J trimming: 6 bases; junction bases outside the gene matches: 13. This CDR3 has 16 residues. The CDR3 here is CASSEFPAGGGNEQFF. CDR3 coding DNA: TGTGCCAGCTCTGAATTCCCAGCGGGAGGGGGCAATGAGCAGTTCTTC.

This chain uses TRBV4-2 with TRBJ2-1; 12 bases are shared with TRBD2. The germline V gene has CDR1 LGHNA and CDR2 YNFKEQ. J was trimmed by 4 bases and V by 1 base; bases with no gene match: 11. This CDR3 has 19 residues. The CDR3 DNA follows: TGTGCCAGCAGCCAAGGTTTAGTTCGGACTAGCGGGATATACAATGAGCAGTTCTTC. Translated: CASSQGLVRTSGIYNEQFF.